This T cell receptor (beta chain) is drawn from a study of blood T cell repertoires in COVID-19. At the level of the study: COVID-19 samples, acute and convalescent, were from the United States, Italy and Spain.

Clones were read by immunoSEQ multiplex PCR, and TCRdb kept only the in-frame ones, dropping some. The table lists about 310,000 clones, around 85% of them singletons. Germline values: CDR1 KGHDR, CDR2 SFDVKD. J gave up 3 bases and V 2 bases, and 7 bases lay outside the gene matches. CDR3 length: 17 residues. This rearrangement joins TRBV24-1 to TRBJ2-2; 8 positions match TRBD2. The clonotype comes from a woman aged 25 to 39 who had been exposed to COVID-19. The sequenced material came from PBMCs or T cells enriched from blood (not recorded which). The CDR3 region is CATSDSPRAGDTGELFF. The CDR3 DNA is TGTGCCACCAGTGATTCCCCGCGAGCGGGAGACACCGGGGAGCTGTTTTTT.